The 20 T cell receptor beta chains presented below share a single source sample, sequenced in a study of Graves' ophthalmopathy and Graves' hyperthyroidism. Amplification from RNA transcripts yielded the TCR beta CDR3 regions. A first-round RT-PCR used HTBI primers, followed by a second-round multiplex PCR. TCRdb called the multiplex PCR reads again in MiXCR, with one record for every CDR3 protein. This table has more than 550,000 distinct CDR3 sequences, about two fifths appearing once. The source material was peripheral blood. All receptors derive from an adult man with Graves' ophthalmopathy.

This clonotype was observed many times. The J gene is TRBJ2-2, the V gene TRBV7-2; TRBD1 aligns across 8 bases. Looked up from germline, CDR1 is SGHTA and CDR2 is FQGNSA. CDR3 length: 15 residues. V trimming: 8 bases; J trimming: 3 bases; junction bases outside the gene matches: 8. The CDR3 protein is CASAGDRGYTGELFF. The CDR3 bases are TGTGCCAGCGCGGGCGACAGGGGATACACCGGGGAGCTGTTTTTT.

This clonotype was seen ten or more times. V and J are TRBV2 and TRBJ2-7; 10 positions match TRBD2. Germline CDR1 is SNHLY and CDR2 is FYNNEI. The CDR3 consists of 16 residues. V shed 1 base, J shed 5 bases, and the junction held 8 bases outside the gene matches. The CDR3 DNA reads as TGTGCCAGCAGTGAAGGGCTGGGACTAGCGTTCCACGAGCAGTACTTC. Its translation is CASSEGLGLAFHEQYF.

This clonotype was observed at least ten times. The chain carries TRBV29-1 and TRBJ2-5, with D perhaps matching TRBD1 or TRBD2 (5 bases each). The CDR3 covers 11 residues. V lost 4 bases, J lost 5 bases, and 8 bases lay in between. Per germline, CDR1 SQVTM and CDR2 ANQGSEA. This CDR3 reads CSVAGSETQYF. The DNA of the CDR3 is TGCAGCGTTGCAGGGAGCGAGACCCAGTACTTC.

This clonotype has just a few counts. This chain joins TRBV7-2 and TRBJ2-5; unclear D gene. The CDR3 length is 16 residues. Germline values: CDR1 SGHTA, CDR2 FQGNSA. V lost 5 bases and J lost 4, with 20 bases in between. Here the CDR3 DNA reads TGTGCCAGCAGCCAAGGGTATAGCTCCGCGGTAGAGACCCAGTACTTC. Encoded protein: CASSQGYSSAVETQYF. The full variable domain, rest sourced from reference TRBV7-2 and TRBJ2-5, is GAGVSQSPSNKVTEKGKDVELRCDPISGHTALYWYRQSLGQGLEFLIYFQGNSAPDKSGLPSDRFSAERTGGSVSTLTIQRTQQEDSAVYLCASSQGYSSAVETQYFGPGTRLLVL.

This clonotype has at least ten counts. V and J are TRBV6-6 and TRBJ1-2, with D possibly being TRBD1 (6 bases). There are 14 residues in the CDR3. Looked up from germline, CDR1 is MNHNY and CDR2 is SVGAGI (reference sequence). The germline V and J ends were trimmed by 7 bases and 3 bases, with 15 bases remaining between them. For the CDR3, the DNA is TGTGCCAGCACAGATGAGGACAGAGACTATGGCTACACCTTC. Translating gives CASTDEDRDYGYTF.

In regard to this clonotype: Lacking the conserved final phenylalanine or tryptophan, this CDR3 likely reflects a read error. V and J are TRBV2 and TRBJ2-7, with no clear D. Germline CDR1 SNHLY, CDR2 FYNNEI. The CDR3 consists of 11 residues. CDR3 in amino acids: CASSARYGQYC. The DNA for the CDR3 is TGTGCCAGCAGCGCCCGCTACGGGCAGTACTGC.

This chain links TRBV10-3 with TRBJ1-6; tentative D call: TRBD1 (6 bases). In germline, CDR1 is ENHRY, CDR2 SYGVKD. The CDR3 covers 14 residues. V was shortened by 0 bases and J by 10 bases, with 10 bases between the two germline ends. The CDR3 DNA sequence: TGTGCCATCAGTGAGTCGCCAGGGGAATCACCCCTCCACTTT. Residues: CAISESPGESPLHF.

This clonotype was picked up many times. This chain uses TRBV10-3 with TRBJ1-2; tentative D call: TRBD1 (6 bases). Germline V gene lookup returns CDR1 ENHRY and CDR2 SYGVKD. This CDR3 has 13 residues. V was pared by 3 bases and J by 4 bases, with 9 bases between. The CDR3: CAISDTGLYGYTF. The DNA of the CDR3 is TGTGCCATCAGTGACACAGGGCTCTATGGCTACACCTTC.

The rearrangement joins TRBV7-9 to TRBJ1-4; D uncertain. CDR3 length equals 15 residues. V was trimmed by 4 bases and J by 4 bases, leaving 13 bases between them. Germline-derived CDR1 and CDR2 are SEHNR and FQNEAQ (reference sequence). The CDR3 sequence: CASSSTSGINEKLFF. The CDR3 coding sequence is TGTGCCAGCAGCTCAACCTCGGGGATTAATGAAAAACTGTTTTTT. The variable domain in full, completed from reference TRBV7-9 and TRBJ1-4, reads DTGVSQNPRHKITKRGQNVTFRCDPISEHNRLYWYRQTLGQGPEFLTYFQNEAQLEKSRLLSDRFSAERPKGSFSTLEIQRTEQGDSAMYLCASSSTSGINEKLFFGSGTQLSVL.

The J gene is TRBJ1-1, the V gene TRBV10-2, with no clear D. The germline V gene encodes CDR1 WSHSY and CDR2 SAAADI. The germline V and J ends were trimmed by 3 bases and 3 bases, with 8 bases remaining between them. The CDR3 is 13 residues long. CDR3 protein: CASSDREYTEAFF. CDR3 nucleotide sequence: TGCGCCAGCAGTGACCGGGAGTACACTGAAGCTTTCTTT.

The chain couples TRBV10-3 to TRBJ1-5; D ambiguous. The ends were cut back, 4 bases at V and 2 bases at J, with 12 bases in the middle. The CDR3 covers 15 residues. The germline CDR1 and CDR2 sequences are ENHRY and SYGVKD. CDR3 DNA sequence: TGTGCCATCAGTGTGGATAGCGGGGGCAATCAGCCCCAGCATTTT. It encodes CAISVDSGGNQPQHF.

This clonotype appeared many times. This rearrangement joins TRBV7-9 to TRBJ1-6, with a weak D call TRBD1 (6 bases). Germline CDR1 and CDR2: SEHNR and FQNEAQ (reference sequence). This CDR3 region has 15 residues. Trimming shortened V by 6 bases and J by 5 bases, and 14 bases separated the two germline ends. Here the CDR3 DNA reads TGTGCCAGCAGTCCACAGGGACGGGATAATTCACCCCTCCACTTT. Translated, it gives CASSPQGRDNSPLHF.

A word on this clonotype: A read error may produce the germline difference seen at one junction end. The V and J genes are TRBV20-1 and TRBJ1-5, with unresolved D. The CDR3 contains 13 residues. Germline assignment: CDR1 DFQATT and CDR2 SNEGSKA (reference sequence). As DNA, the CDR3 is TGCAGTGCCGTGATTCGGAGCAATCGGCCCCAGCATTTT. The encoded protein is CSAVIRSNRPQHF.

This clonotype was seen ten or more times. The rearrangement uses TRBV7-8 and TRBJ1-2; the match to TRBD1 covers 7 bases. The CDR3 sequence is 13 residues long. With 5 bases clipped from V and 8 bases from J, the junction kept 8 bases outside the gene matches. CDR1 and CDR2 from the germline V gene are SGHVS and FQNEAQ. This CDR3 reads CASSHRTGGGYTF. The CDR3 nucleotides are TGTGCCAGCAGCCATAGGACAGGAGGCGGCTACACCTTC.

This clonotype has at least ten counts. The rearrangement joins TRBV5-8 to TRBJ1-1, with a weak D call TRBD1 (5 bases). CDR3 length: 13 amino acids. Germline V gene lookup returns CDR1 SGHTS and CDR2 YDEGEE. Trimming removed 4 bases at V and 7 bases at J, with 14 bases between. The chain's CDR3 is CASSHAGHGEAFF. In nucleotides, the CDR3 is TGTGCCAGCAGCCACGCCGGACACGGTGAAGCTTTCTTT.

This sequence joins TRBV6-1 and TRBJ2-2; a possible D gene is TRBD2 (5 bases). Germline V gene sequence: CDR1 MNHNS, CDR2 SASEGT. V dropped 4 bases and J dropped 6 bases, with 15 bases sitting between them. The CDR3 sequence is 15 residues long. The CDR3: CASSVLDFSPGELFF. The CDR3 bases are TGTGCCAGCAGTGTCCTGGACTTCTCCCCCGGGGAGCTGTTTTTT.

This clonotype was observed at least ten times. The rearrangement joins TRBV7-9 to TRBJ1-1; D gene ambiguous. Germline-derived CDR1 and CDR2 are SEHNR and FQNEAQ (reference sequence). The CDR3 is made up of 15 amino acids. The V end was cut by 5 bases, the J end by 0 bases, with 13 bases between. Written as DNA, the CDR3 is TGTGCCAGCAGCCCCATAAACACAATGAACACTGAAGCTTTCTTT. Translation gives CASSPINTMNTEAFF.

As for this clonotype: Its ends do not fully match the called genes, so a read error is possible. The chain carries TRBV5-1 and TRBJ1-1; D call uncertain. The CDR3 extends over 17 amino acids. The germline CDR1 and CDR2 sequences are SGHRS and YFSETQ. The CDR3, as DNA: TGCGCCCGCAGCTCCTCTAGCAATCAGAGGATGAACACTGAAGCTTTCTTT. Its protein product is CARSSSSNQRMNTEAFF. Drawing the rest from reference TRBV5-1 and TRBJ1-1, the complete variable domain is KAGVTQTPRYLIKTRGQQVTLSCSPISGHRSVSWYQQTPGQGLQFLFEYFSETQRNKGNFPGRFSGRQFSNSRSEMNVSTLELGDSALYLCARSSSSNQRMNTEAFFGQGTRLTVV.

The chain links TRBV4-2 to TRBJ2-7; 9 bases map to TRBD2. Germline V gene lookup returns CDR1 LGHNA and CDR2 YNFKEQ. The V and J ends lost 0 bases and 3 bases, in that order; junction bases with no gene match: 9. The CDR3 is made up of 17 amino acids. The CDR3 reads CASSQDSRTSVIYEQYF. DNA of the CDR3: TGTGCCAGCAGCCAAGATTCCAGGACTAGCGTCATCTACGAGCAGTACTTC.

This clonotype was detected many times. The rearrangement joins TRBV24-1 to TRBJ2-2; 9 bases fit TRBD1. With 4 bases clipped from V and 5 bases from J, the junction kept 10 bases outside the gene matches. Germline CDR1 is KGHDR and CDR2 is SFDVKD. The CDR3 length is 17 residues. CDR3: CATSEPRQGGITGELFF. Here the CDR3 DNA reads TGTGCCACCAGTGAGCCTCGACAGGGGGGAATTACCGGGGAGCTGTTTTTT.